A selection of T cell receptor beta chains follows, all from one sample in a study of OX40 agonist ivuxolimab in advanced cancers. Method: immunoSEQ multiplex PCR; TCRdb's copy keeps in-frame clones and lacks some. The sample lists roughly 58,000 clones, approximately 86% occurring once. The sequences come from CD4+ or CD8+ T cells sorted from blood, collected in a trial of the OX40 agonist ivuxolimab. Receptors were obtained from an adult with an advanced solid tumor such as melanoma, head and neck, liver or kidney cancer. CDR3s include the opening cysteine and the closing phenylalanine or tryptophan. Fields, in order: clone size, J gene, V gene, D gene, CDR3 protein, CDR3 DNA. D genes are given only for firm matches. The size field is filled for only some rows; it gives once, few, many or a size class.

>-|TRBJ2-2|TRBV18|-
CASSPPSTGELFF
TGTGCCAGCTCACCACCCAGCACCGGGGAGCTGTTTTTT
>-|TRBJ2-7|TRBV6-5|TRBD2
CASRTLAPLYEQYF
TGTGCCAGCAGGACACTAGCGCCCCTTTACGAGCAGTACTTC
>-|TRBJ2-5|TRBV30|-
CAWSPRETQYF
TGTGCCTGGAGCCCTCGGGAGACCCAGTACTTC
>few|TRBJ2-3|TRBV11-2|TRBD2
CASSLGVRGGRTQYF
TGTGCCAGCAGCTTAGGGGTTCGGGGAGGGAGGACGCAGTATTTT
>-|TRBJ2-2|TRBV7-7|TRBD2
CASSFSGTSGTVTGELFF
TGTGCCAGCAGCTTTTCCGGGACTAGCGGGACCGTCACCGGGGAGCTGTTTTTT
>-|TRBJ1-5|TRBV30|-
CAWSVRSNQPQHF
TGTGCCTGGAGTGTCCGGAGCAATCAGCCCCAGCATTTT
>-|TRBJ2-7|TRBV5-6|TRBD2
CASSSPLAGGYEQYF
TGTGCCAGCAGCTCACCGCTAGCGGGGGGGTACGAGCAGTACTTC
>medium-sized|TRBJ1-2|TRBV7-9|TRBD1
CASSPGTGGYGYTF
TGTGCCAGCAGCCCTGGGACAGGGGGATATGGCTACACCTTC
>-|TRBJ2-3|TRBV11-3|-
CASSSLGGISTDTQYF
TGTGCCAGCAGCTCCCTTGGGGGGATTAGCACAGATACGCAGTATTTT
>-|TRBJ2-7|TRBV10-3|-
CATQAPGSLEQYF
TGTGCCACCCAGGCTCCCGGCAGTCTCGAGCAGTACTTC
>-|TRBJ1-5|TRBV7-2|-
CASSRDWGARQPQHF
TGTGCCAGCAGCAGAGATTGGGGGGCACGGCAGCCCCAGCATTTT
>once|TRBJ1-1|TRBV5-4|-
CASSAGRTEAFF
TGTGCCAGCAGCGCCGGGCGCACTGAAGCTTTCTTT
>-|TRBJ1-2|TRBV29-1|-
CSVVGEYGYTF
TGCAGCGTTGTAGGTGAATATGGCTACACCTTC
>-|TRBJ2-4|TRBV6-9|-
CAPYRTTKYF
TGTGCCCCTTACCGGACAACGAAGTACTTC
>-|TRBJ2-5|TRBV5-8|-
CASSLYQSQETQYF
TGTGCCAGCAGCTTGTACCAGAGCCAAGAGACCCAGTACTTC
>-|TRBJ2-1|TRBV6-1|TRBD2
CASSVRLAESYNEQFF
TGTGCCAGCAGTGTCCGACTAGCGGAGTCCTACAATGAGCAGTTCTTC
>once|TRBJ2-5|TRBV9|-
CASSVALSETQYF
TGTGCCAGCAGCGTAGCCCTCTCGGAGACCCAGTACTTC
>-|TRBJ2-3|TRBV7-2|TRBD2
CASSLVWRGGTDTQYF
TGTGCCAGCAGCTTAGTCTGGCGGGGGGGCACAGATACGCAGTATTTT
>-|TRBJ1-4|TRBV30|TRBD1
CAWTGGDSFNEKLFF
TGTGCCTGGACGGGAGGGGACAGCTTTAATGAAAAACTGTTTTTT
>-|TRBJ2-1|TRBV7-2|TRBD1
CATSGTGGYNEQFF
TGTGCCACCTCCGGGACAGGGGGTTACAATGAGCAGTTCTTC
>-|TRBJ1-6|TRBV6-5|TRBD1
CASRGTGNSPLHF
TGTGCCAGCAGGGGGACAGGAAATTCACCCCTCCACTTT
>-|TRBJ2-7|TRBV6-1|-
CASSEEGWGSSYEQYF
TGTGCCAGCAGTGAAGAGGGGTGGGGGAGCTCCTACGAGCAGTACTTC
>-|TRBJ1-2|TRBV10-3|TRBD1
CAITTGGEAGYTF
TGTGCCATCACTACAGGGGGCGAAGCTGGCTACACCTTC
>-|TRBJ2-2|TRBV9|TRBD2
CASSPRPGLASGELFF
TGTGCCAGCAGCCCCCGGCCGGGACTAGCGTCCGGGGAGCTGTTTTTT
>-|TRBJ1-2|TRBV29-1|TRBD1
CSVTGADGYTF
TGCAGCGTTACAGGGGCGGATGGCTACACCTTC
>-|TRBJ1-6|TRBV30|-
CAWSTSGNSPLHF
TGTGCCTGGAGTACCTCAGGAAATTCACCCCTCCACTTT
>-|TRBJ1-6|TRBV4-3|-
CASSQDHEGLLPLHF
TGCGCCAGCAGCCAAGATCACGAAGGTTTATTACCCCTCCACTTT
>-|TRBJ2-7|TRBV7-9|TRBD2
CASSLTRGGSEQYF
TGTGCCAGCAGCTTGACTCGGGGGGGTAGCGAGCAGTACTTC
>-|TRBJ1-5|TRBV7-9|-
CASRKDKDQPQHF
TGTGCCAGCAGAAAAGACAAAGATCAGCCCCAGCATTTT
>-|TRBJ2-3|TRBV18|TRBD2
CASSPALAGTDTQYF
TGTGCCAGCTCACCAGCGCTAGCGGGGACAGATACGCAGTATTTT
>-|TRBJ2-3|TRBV10-3|TRBD1
CATNRQGNTDTQYF
TGTGCCACTAACCGACAGGGGAACACAGATACGCAGTATTTT
>-|TRBJ1-1|TRBV14|-
CASSKQENTEAFF
TGTGCCAGCAGCAAACAGGAGAACACTGAAGCTTTCTTT
>-|TRBJ2-1|TRBV6-6|-
CASSYGQGPYNEQFF
TGTGCCAGCAGTTACGGGCAGGGTCCCTACAATGAGCAGTTCTTC
>-|TRBJ2-7|TRBV7-6|-
CASSEAAGRETYEQYF
TGTGCCAGCAGCGAAGCCGCAGGGCGTGAAACCTACGAGCAGTACTTC
>-|TRBJ2-1|TRBV19|TRBD2
CASVGSGNFYNEQFF
TGTGCCAGTGTGGGTAGCGGGAACTTCTACAATGAGCAGTTCTTC
>-|TRBJ2-3|TRBV15|-
CATSVQGSTDTQYF
TGTGCCACCAGTGTGCAGGGAAGCACAGATACGCAGTATTTT
>-|TRBJ2-4|TRBV2|TRBD1
CASSEFLGGQGTKNIQYF
TGTGCCAGCAGTGAGTTTTTGGGGGGACAGGGAACCAAAAACATTCAGTACTTC
>-|TRBJ2-2|TRBV7-3|TRBD1
CASSTRDSASELFF
TGTGCCAGCAGCACAAGGGACAGCGCTTCGGAGCTGTTTTTT
>few|TRBJ1-3|TRBV5-1|TRBD1
CASSVGQPGNTIYF
TGCGCCAGCAGCGTGGGACAGCCTGGAAACACCATATATTTT
>few|TRBJ1-6|TRBV10-3|TRBD1
CASGQGSWAPLHF
TGTGCCAGCGGACAGGGTAGTTGGGCACCCCTCCACTTT
>-|TRBJ2-2|TRBV7-3|TRBD2
CASSQTSGRNTGELFF
TGTGCCAGCAGCCAAACTAGCGGGAGGAACACCGGGGAGCTGTTTTTT
>-|TRBJ1-3|TRBV7-3|-
CASSLGPALSGNTIYF
TGTGCCAGCAGCTTAGGACCAGCGCTCTCTGGAAACACCATATATTTT
>-|TRBJ2-7|TRBV9|-
CASSVEELSKQYF
TGTGCCAGCAGCGTAGAGGAACTCTCCAAGCAGTACTTC
>-|TRBJ2-4|TRBV27|TRBD2
CASSYGRGGTLAKNIQYF
TGTGCCAGCAGTTACGGCCGGGGGGGGACACTAGCCAAAAACATTCAGTACTTC
>-|TRBJ1-5|TRBV2|-
CASSGGPGRQPQHF
TGTGCCAGCAGTGGGGGTCCTGGGCGTCAGCCCCAGCATTTT
>-|TRBJ2-3|TRBV11-3|-
CASRPEEDTQYF
TGTGCCAGCAGACCGGAGGAAGATACGCAGTATTTT
>-|TRBJ2-1|TRBV2|-
CASIGLTYNEQFF
TGTGCCAGCATTGGACTAACTTACAATGAGCAGTTCTTC
>-|TRBJ2-1|TRBV12-5|-
CASGPPVLENEQFF
TGTGCTAGTGGGCCGCCGGTACTAGAAAATGAGCAGTTCTTC
>-|TRBJ1-1|TRBV14|-
CASSQGRGTEAFF
TGTGCCAGCAGCCAAGGCAGGGGCACTGAAGCTTTCTTT
>few|TRBJ1-2|TRBV7-9|-
CASGRQAGYGYTF
TGTGCCAGCGGGAGACAGGCGGGCTATGGCTACACCTTC
>-|TRBJ2-1|TRBV5-1|-
CASRELGEYNEQFF
TGCGCCAGCAGAGAATTGGGGGAGTACAATGAGCAGTTCTTC